Presented here are 5 T cell receptor beta chains from one specimen sequenced in a study of identical twins. TCRdb independently ran MiXCR on the 5' RACE reads; one entry per CDR3 protein. The table records about 240,000 distinct CDR3 sequences, roughly an eighth of them present only once. This same sample was also taken into another study, of yellow fever vaccine responses in identical twins.

Sequenced sample: memory (CD45RO+) T cells sorted from blood. The receptor source for this set is a young woman in good health.

This chain uses TRBV11-2 with TRBJ2-5, with TRBD2 identical over 13 bases. The CDR3 loop spans 15 amino acids. Germline trimming cut 6 bases from V and 5 bases from J; bases unmatched to any gene: 6. CDR1 is SGHAT, CDR2 FQNNGV, per germline. CDR3 amino acids: CASRTGTSGVETQYF. For the CDR3, the DNA is TGTGCCAGCAGAACCGGGACTAGCGGGGTGGAGACCCAGTACTTC.

The chain is built from TRBV20-1 and TRBJ2-3; no reliable D call. Germline lookup yields CDR1 DFQATT and CDR2 SNEGSKA (reference sequence). Deletions cut 3 bases from V and 3 bases from J, with 13 bases between. This CDR3 contains 14 residues. The CDR3 nucleotides are TGCAGTGCTAGGGGCGCTAGTAAAACAGATACGCAGTATTTT. Translated: CSARGASKTDTQYF.

In its sample, this clonotype was seen many times. This rearrangement joins TRBV4-3 to TRBJ1-1, with D hard to call. V was pared by 0 bases and J by 7 bases, with 18 bases between. CDR1 and CDR2 from the germline V gene are LGHNA and YSLEER. CDR3 length equals 16 residues. The CDR3: CASSQDPGQAANEAFF. Written as DNA, the CDR3 is TGCGCCAGCAGCCAAGATCCCGGCCAAGCGGCTAATGAAGCTTTCTTT.

This clonotype has at least ten counts. J is TRBJ2-1 and V is TRBV20-1; D perhaps matches TRBD2 (6 bases). Per the germline V gene, CDR1 is DFQATT and CDR2 is SNEGSKA (reference sequence). Trimming shortened V by 1 base and J by 2 bases, and 9 bases separated the two germline ends. CDR3 length equals 14 residues. The CDR3 sequence: CSARVSGPYNEQFF. CDR3 nucleotides: TGCAGTGCTAGAGTTAGCGGCCCCTACAATGAGCAGTTCTTC.

The chain uses TRBV5-3 and TRBJ2-1, with TRBD2 matching over 15 bases. TRBV5-3 is known as an ORF, though its function is uncertain. Trimming cost V 4 bases and J 3 bases; bases outside gene matches: 5. There are 17 residues in the CDR3. This chain's CDR3 is CARSKGTSGGYYNEQFF. CDR3 nucleotide sequence: TGTGCCAGAAGCAAAGGGACTAGCGGGGGGTACTACAATGAGCAGTTCTTC.